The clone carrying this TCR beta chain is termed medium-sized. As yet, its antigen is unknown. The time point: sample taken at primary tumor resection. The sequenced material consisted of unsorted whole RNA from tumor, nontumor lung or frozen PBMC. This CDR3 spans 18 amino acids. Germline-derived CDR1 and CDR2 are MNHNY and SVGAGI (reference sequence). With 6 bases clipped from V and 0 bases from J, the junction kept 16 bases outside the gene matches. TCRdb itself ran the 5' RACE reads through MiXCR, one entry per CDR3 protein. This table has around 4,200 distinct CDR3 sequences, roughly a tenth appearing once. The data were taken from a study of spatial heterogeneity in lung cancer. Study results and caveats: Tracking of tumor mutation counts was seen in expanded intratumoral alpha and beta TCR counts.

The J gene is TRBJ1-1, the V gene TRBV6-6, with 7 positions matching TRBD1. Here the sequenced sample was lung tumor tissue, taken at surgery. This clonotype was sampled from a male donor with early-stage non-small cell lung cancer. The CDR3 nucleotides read TGTGCCAGCAGCTCCCTCCCCGGGTCAGGGGGATTGAACACTGAAGCTTTCTTT. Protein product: CASSSLPGSGGLNTEAFF.